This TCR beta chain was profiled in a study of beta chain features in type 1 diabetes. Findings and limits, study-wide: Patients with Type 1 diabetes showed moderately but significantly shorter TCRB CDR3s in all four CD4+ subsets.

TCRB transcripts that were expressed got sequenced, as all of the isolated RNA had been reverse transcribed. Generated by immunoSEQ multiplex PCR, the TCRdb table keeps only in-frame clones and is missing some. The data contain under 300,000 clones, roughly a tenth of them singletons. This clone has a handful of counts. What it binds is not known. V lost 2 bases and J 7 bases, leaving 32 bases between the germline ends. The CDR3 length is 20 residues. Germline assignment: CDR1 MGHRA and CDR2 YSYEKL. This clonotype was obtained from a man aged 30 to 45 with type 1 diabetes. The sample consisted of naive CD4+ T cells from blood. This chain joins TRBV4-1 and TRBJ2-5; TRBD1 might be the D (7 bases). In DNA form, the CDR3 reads TGCGCCAGCAGCCAAAGGAGGGCCCGACAGGGAAGCCCGCCGGATGGGACCCAGTACTTC. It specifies CASSQRRARQGSPPDGTQYF.